The 11 T cell receptor beta chains presented below share a single source sample, sequenced in a study of blood T cell repertoires in COVID-19. Assay: immunoSEQ multiplex PCR; the TCRdb copy retains only in-frame clones and omits some. The sample lists some 270,000 clones, roughly 86% seen once, with under 2.5% in the top ten. The sample consisted of PBMCs or T cells enriched from blood (not recorded which). These TCRs come from a woman in her sixties or seventies who had recovered from COVID-19.

This chain connects TRBV28 to TRBJ2-2; 9 bases are a match to TRBD1. This CDR3 is built from 14 residues. With V trimmed by 4 bases and J by 7 bases, 4 bases remained unmatched. Germline assignment: CDR1 MDHEN and CDR2 SYDVKM. The CDR3 here is CASSSGQGIGELFF. The CDR3 DNA follows: TGTGCCAGCAGTTCGGGACAGGGCATCGGGGAGCTGTTTTTT.

This clone appeared a single time. The chain recombines TRBV15 with TRBJ1-2, with a tentative D call TRBD1 (6 bases). Germline CDR1 is LNHNV and CDR2 is YYDKDF (reference sequence). This CDR3 region has 15 residues. Deletions cut 3 bases from V and 2 bases from J, with 13 bases between. The chain's CDR3 is CATSRGGGPNYGYTF. CDR3 in DNA: TGTGCCACCAGCAGGGGAGGGGGGCCCAACTATGGCTACACCTTC. The full variable domain, in which reference TRBV15 and TRBJ1-2 provide the parts outside the CDR3, is DAMVIQNPRYQVTQFGKPVTLSCSQTLNHNVMYWYQQKSSQAPKLLFHYYDKDFNNEADTPDNFQSRRPNTSFCFLDIRSPGLGDTAMYLCATSRGGGPNYGYTFGSGTRLTVV.

The V call is TRBV28, the J call TRBJ1-3; possible D gene TRBD1, 6 bases. Germline CDR1 reads MDHEN; CDR2 reads SYDVKM. The CDR3 consists of 17 residues. Trimming cost V 7 bases and J 0 bases, with 19 bases left between them. Here the CDR3 DNA reads TGTGCCAGCACCGTAGGGGGGGAAACCATCTCTGGAAACACCATATATTTT. Amino acid sequence: CASTVGGETISGNTIYF.

The rearrangement uses TRBV7-6 and TRBJ2-7, with D uncertain. Germline CDR1 reads SGHVS; CDR2 reads FNYEAQ. This CDR3 has 13 amino acids. V was cut by 5 bases and J by 2 bases, with 10 bases left in between. DNA for the CDR3: TGTGCCAGCAGCCCAACAGAAACCTACGAGCAGTACTTC. It specifies CASSPTETYEQYF.

The CDR3 bases are TGTGCCAGCTCAGGGCCCATCTACGAGCAGTACTTC. Protein product: CASSGPIYEQYF. This chain connects TRBV18 to TRBJ2-7; D not resolved. Germline CDR1 and CDR2: KGHSH and LQKENI. This CDR3 contains 12 residues. Trimming took 5 bases from V and 3 from J, leaving 8 bases between them.

This chain joins TRBV28 and TRBJ1-1; 8 bases align to TRBD1. V dropped 5 bases and J dropped 11; count of bases not matched to a gene: 7. CDR3 length equals 12 residues. Germline-derived CDR1 and CDR2 are MDHEN and SYDVKM. CDR3 in amino acids: CASSDGRGRAFF. The CDR3 nucleotides read TGTGCCAGCAGTGACGGCAGGGGGCGTGCTTTCTTT.

This chain uses TRBV4-1 with TRBJ2-3; 8 bases match TRBD1. The CDR3 has 14 residues. Germline V CDR1 and CDR2: MGHRA, YSYEKL. The V and J ends lost 4 bases and 6 bases, in that order; junction bases with no gene match: 6. The CDR3 sequence is CASSRTGISDTQYF. CDR3 in DNA: TGCGCCAGCAGCCGGACAGGGATCAGTGATACGCAGTATTTT.

This clone was detected once. V and J are TRBV2 and TRBJ2-5; D is possibly TRBD2 (7 bases). Germline assignment: CDR1 SNHLY and CDR2 FYNNEI. This CDR3 spans 16 amino acids. The ends were cut back, 7 bases at V and 7 bases at J, with 25 bases in the middle. CDR3 nucleotide sequence: TGTGCCAGCACAGGGGTAGCGGGCGGGGCCGGCGGGACCCAGTACTTC. Translating gives CASTGVAGGAGGTQYF.

The rearrangement uses TRBV11-2 and TRBJ1-1; TRBD1 is a possible D gene (5 bases). V was clipped by 1 base and J by 2 bases, with 11 bases between them. Germline V lookup: CDR1 SGHAT, CDR2 FQNNGV. The CDR3 has 15 residues. The CDR3 loop is CASSLGQGQNTEAFF. DNA of the CDR3: TGTGCCAGCAGCTTAGGCCAGGGCCAAAACACTGAAGCTTTCTTT.

On this clone: Other DNA sequences within the sample encode an identical CDR3. The genes are TRBV28 and TRBJ2-7, with D perhaps matching TRBD2 (6 bases). Germline V CDR1 and CDR2: MDHEN, SYDVKM. CDR3 size: 14 residues. V was clipped by 6 bases and J by 0 bases, with 12 bases between them. The chain's CDR3 is CASSPGGVSYEQYF. For the CDR3, the DNA is TGTGCCAGCAGCCCTGGAGGGGTCTCCTACGAGCAGTACTTC.

This clone was seen just once. The chain links TRBV14 to TRBJ1-4; D ambiguous. Between the trimmed V and J ends, which lost 0 bases and 15 bases, there was a span of 11 bases. The CDR3 loop spans 12 amino acids. The V gene's germline CDR1 is SGHDN and CDR2 FVKESK. The DNA of the CDR3 is TGTGCCAGCAGCCAAGATTTCTCGCGAGTGTTTTTT. This codes for CASSQDFSRVFF.